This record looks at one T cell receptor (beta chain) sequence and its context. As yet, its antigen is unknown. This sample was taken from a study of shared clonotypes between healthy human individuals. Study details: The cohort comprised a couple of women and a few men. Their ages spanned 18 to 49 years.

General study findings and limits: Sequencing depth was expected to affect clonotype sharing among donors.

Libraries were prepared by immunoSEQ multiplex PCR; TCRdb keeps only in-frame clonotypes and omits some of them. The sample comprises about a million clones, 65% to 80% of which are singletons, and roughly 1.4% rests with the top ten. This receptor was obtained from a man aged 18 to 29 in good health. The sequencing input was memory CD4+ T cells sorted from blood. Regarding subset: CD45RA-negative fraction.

The CDR3 is CASSQVSGRGGTDTQYF. In nucleotides, the CDR3 is TGCGCCAGCAGCCAAGTTAGCGGGAGAGGGGGCACAGATACGCAGTATTTT. The chain is built from TRBV4-1 and TRBJ2-3; 9 positions agree with TRBD2. Germline V gene sequence: CDR1 MGHRA, CDR2 YSYEKL. The V segment lost 1 base and the J segment 1 base; nucleotides outside the gene matches: 6. This CDR3 spans 17 amino acids.